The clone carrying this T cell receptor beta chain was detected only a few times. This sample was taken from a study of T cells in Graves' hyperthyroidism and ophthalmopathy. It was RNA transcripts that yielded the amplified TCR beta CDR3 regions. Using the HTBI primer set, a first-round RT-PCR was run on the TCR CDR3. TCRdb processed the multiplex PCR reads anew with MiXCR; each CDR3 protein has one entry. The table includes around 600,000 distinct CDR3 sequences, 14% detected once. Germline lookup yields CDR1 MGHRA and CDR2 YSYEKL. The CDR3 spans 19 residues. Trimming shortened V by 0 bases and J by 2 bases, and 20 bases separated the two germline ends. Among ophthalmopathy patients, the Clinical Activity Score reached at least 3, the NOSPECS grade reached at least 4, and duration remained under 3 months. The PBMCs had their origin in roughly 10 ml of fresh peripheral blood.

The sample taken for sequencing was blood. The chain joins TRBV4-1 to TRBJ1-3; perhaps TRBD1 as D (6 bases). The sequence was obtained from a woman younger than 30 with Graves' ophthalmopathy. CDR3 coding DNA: TGCGCCAGCAGCCAAGATGGGGTACTAACAGGGTTTACTGGAAACACCATATATTTT. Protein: CASSQDGVLTGFTGNTIYF.